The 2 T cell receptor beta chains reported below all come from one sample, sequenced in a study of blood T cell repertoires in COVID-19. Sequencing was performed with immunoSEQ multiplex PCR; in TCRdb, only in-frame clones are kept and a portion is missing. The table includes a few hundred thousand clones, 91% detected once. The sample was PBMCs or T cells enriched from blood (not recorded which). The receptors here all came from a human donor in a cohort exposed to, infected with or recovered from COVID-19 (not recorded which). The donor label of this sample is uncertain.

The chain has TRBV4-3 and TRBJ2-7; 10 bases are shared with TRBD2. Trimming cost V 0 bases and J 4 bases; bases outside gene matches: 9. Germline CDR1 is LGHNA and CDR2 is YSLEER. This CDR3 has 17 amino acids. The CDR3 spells CASSQDRASGGTYEQYF. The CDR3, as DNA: TGCGCCAGCAGCCAAGATAGGGCTAGCGGGGGAACTTACGAGCAGTACTTC.

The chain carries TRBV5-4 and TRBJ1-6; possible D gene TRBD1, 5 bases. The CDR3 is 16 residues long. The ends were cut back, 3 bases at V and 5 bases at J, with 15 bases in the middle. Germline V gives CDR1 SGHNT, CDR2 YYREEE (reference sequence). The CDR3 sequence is CASSSLGRGNNSPLHF. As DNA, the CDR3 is TGTGCCAGCAGCTCCTTAGGTAGGGGAAATAATTCACCCCTCCACTTT.